The entry below describes one TCR beta chain. Its antigen is still unknown. This record belongs to a study of OX40 agonist ivuxolimab in advanced cancers. Produced via immunoSEQ multiplex PCR; TCRdb's table is partial and in-frame only. Of approximately 86,000 clones in the sample, around 90% were seen once. This CDR3 contains 15 residues. CDR1 and CDR2 from the germline V gene are SEHNR and FQNEAQ (reference sequence). V dropped 5 bases and J dropped 5; count of bases not matched to a gene: 8. Study outcomes and limitations: Expanded peripheral T cell antigen specificity was not determined.

The receptor was isolated from an adult with an advanced solid tumor such as melanoma, head and neck, liver or kidney cancer. The source was CD4+ or CD8+ T cells sorted from blood, collected in a trial of the OX40 agonist ivuxolimab. The genes are TRBV7-9 and TRBJ2-7, with 11 bases fitting TRBD1. Here the CDR3 reads CASSPGTGGSNEQYF. DNA of the CDR3: TGTGCCAGCAGCCCTGGGACAGGGGGTTCCAACGAGCAGTACTTC.